A single sample gave rise to the 27 T cell receptor beta chains below, sequenced in a study of blood T cell repertoires in COVID-19. Profiling relied on immunoSEQ multiplex PCR, and the TCRdb table lists in-frame clones only, not all of them. The profile shows over 150,000 clones, approximately 80% of them singletons. The sequenced sample consisted of peripheral blood. The receptors stem from a woman between 40 and 55 years old with COVID-19, enrolled during active disease.

This clone was counted once. This sequence joins TRBV2 and TRBJ1-4; no definite D call. The germline V gene encodes CDR1 SNHLY and CDR2 FYNNEI. The CDR3 is made up of 13 amino acids. V was pared by 10 bases and J by 7 bases, with 16 bases between. CDR3 in DNA: TGTGCCACGAACGAGAAATCCATTGAAAAACTGTTTTTT. This sequence encodes CATNEKSIEKLFF.

This clone showed up just once. J is TRBJ2-2 and V is TRBV7-9; 9 positions agree with TRBD1. Germline assignment: CDR1 SEHNR and CDR2 FQNEAQ (reference sequence). The CDR3 runs to 19 residues. The J segment lost 2 bases and the V segment lost 5 bases, leaving 15 bases of the junction unmatched. This CDR3 is CASSPLDRGYSPNTGELFF. DNA for the CDR3: TGTGCCAGCAGCCCCTTGGACAGGGGATACTCCCCTAACACCGGGGAGCTGTTTTTT.

V usage is TRBV7-9 and J usage is TRBJ2-5; 8 bases match TRBD1. Germline CDR1 and CDR2: SEHNR and FQNEAQ (reference sequence). V dropped 3 bases and J dropped 5; count of bases not matched to a gene: 5. The CDR3 is 14 amino acids. The DNA of the CDR3 is TGTGCCAGCAGCTTCGGACAGGGAGCTGAGACCCAGTACTTC. It is translated as CASSFGQGAETQYF. The full variable domain, with the rest looked up from reference TRBV7-9 and TRBJ2-5, is DTGVSQNPRHKITKRGQNVTFRCDPISEHNRLYWYRQTLGQGPEFLTYFQNEAQLEKSRLLSDRFSAERPKGSFSTLEIQRTEQGDSAMYLCASSFGQGAETQYFGPGTRLLVL.

V usage is TRBV18 and J usage is TRBJ1-1; 9 nucleotides match TRBD1. The junction had 10 bases not matched to a gene; V was cut back by 6 bases and J by 5 bases. Per the germline V gene, CDR1 is KGHSH and CDR2 is LQKENI. The CDR3 contains 15 residues. The CDR3 sequence: CASSDRGQGGTEAFF. The CDR3 DNA reads TGTGCCAGCTCGGACCGGGGACAGGGAGGTACTGAAGCTTTCTTT.

This clone was detected only once. V and J are TRBV18 and TRBJ1-5, with D uncertain. Germline loops: CDR1 KGHSH, CDR2 LQKENI. V dropped 4 bases and J dropped 4 bases, with 14 bases sitting between them. The CDR3 is 15 amino acids. The CDR3 protein is CASSQGTDRNQPQHF. CDR3 nucleotides: TGTGCCAGCTCACAAGGAACAGATAGAAATCAGCCCCAGCATTTT.

The V and J genes are TRBV5-8 and TRBJ1-1; 7 nucleotides match TRBD1. Germline V gene data show CDR1 as SGHTS and CDR2 as YDEGEE. The junction had 12 bases not matched to a gene; V was cut back by 4 bases and J by 3 bases. The CDR3 length is 16 residues. For the CDR3, the DNA is TGTGCCAGCAGCCCAAGCCACAGGGGTAGGGACACTGAAGCTTTCTTT. Amino acid sequence: CASSPSHRGRDTEAFF.

This clone was seen a single time. The chain combines TRBV19 with TRBJ2-5, with D tentatively TRBD1 (5 bases). Trimming removed 1 base from V and 5 bases from J, with 17 bases in between. The CDR3 runs to 16 residues. CDR1 and CDR2 (germline): LNHDA, SQIVND (reference sequence). CDR3 residues: CASSIVGTGRFETQYF. In DNA form, the CDR3 reads TGTGCCAGTAGTATAGTGGGAACAGGTCGTTTTGAGACCCAGTACTTC.

This chain links TRBV3-1 (or the pseudogene TRBV3-2) with TRBJ2-1, with 11 bases aligning to TRBD2. The CDR3 extends over 16 amino acids. Germline V gene sequence: CDR1 LGHDT, CDR2 YNNKEL (reference sequence). V lost 1 base, J lost 6 bases, and 5 bases stayed unmatched. The CDR3 DNA sequence: TGTGCCAGCAGCCAAGCACTAGCGGGAGCATCCAATGAGCAGTTCTTC. This encodes CASSQALAGASNEQFF.

The CDR3 loop reads CAHAARTNYGYTF. In nucleotides, the CDR3 is TGTGCCCACGCGGCCAGAACTAACTATGGCTACACCTTC. The genes are TRBV28 and TRBJ1-2; no clear D gene. The CDR3 sequence is 13 residues long. CDR1 MDHEN and CDR2 SYDVKM come from the germline V gene. Trimming pared 11 bases from V and 0 bases from J, leaving 13 bases between.

V usage is TRBV28 and J usage is TRBJ2-7; 8 positions match TRBD2. The J segment lost 5 bases and the V segment lost 10 bases, leaving 16 bases of the junction unmatched. The germline CDR1 and CDR2 sequences are MDHEN and SYDVKM. This CDR3 has 15 amino acids. The CDR3 spells CATNQVSGRWDEQYF. CDR3 in DNA: TGTGCCACCAACCAAGTAAGCGGGAGATGGGACGAGCAGTACTTC.

The J gene is TRBJ1-5, the V gene TRBV7-3; 8 bases align to TRBD1. V was pared by 6 bases and J by 2 bases, with 3 bases of the junction left unmatched. The CDR3 spans 14 residues. The germline gives CDR1 SGHTA, CDR2 FQGTGA. The CDR3 nucleotides read TGTGCCAGCAGTTCAGGGGGCGGCAATCAGCCCCAGCATTTT. It yields the protein CASSSGGGNQPQHF.

This sequence joins TRBV15 and TRBJ2-1; 11 bases are a match to TRBD2. CDR3 length: 16 residues. Germline lookup yields CDR1 LNHNV and CDR2 YYDKDF (reference sequence). The V and J ends lost 0 bases and 5 bases, in that order; junction bases with no gene match: 3. CDR3 residues: CATSRDVSGRDNEQFF. DNA for the CDR3: TGTGCCACCAGCAGAGATGTTAGCGGGAGGGACAATGAGCAGTTCTTC.

This clone was seen once. V is TRBV5-4 and J is TRBJ2-1; no reliable D call. V was clipped by 1 base and J by 2 bases, with 7 bases between them. CDR1 SGHNT and CDR2 YYREEE come from the germline V gene (reference sequence). The CDR3 has 14 residues. CDR3 region: CASSLLETYNEQFF. The CDR3 nucleotides are TGTGCCAGCAGCTTGCTGGAGACCTACAATGAGCAGTTCTTC. Supplemented by reference TRBV5-4 and TRBJ2-1, the full variable domain reads ETGVTQSPTHLIKTRGQQVTLRCSSQSGHNTVSWYQQALGQGPQFIFQYYREEENGRGNFPPRFSGLQFPNYSSELNVNALELDDSALYLCASSLLETYNEQFFGPGTRLTVL.

This chain joins TRBV28 and TRBJ2-1; maybe TRBD2 (6 bases). The V end lost 2 bases, the J end lost 3 bases, and 11 bases lay between the germline ends. The CDR3 covers 15 residues. Germline CDR1 is MDHEN and CDR2 is SYDVKM. The CDR3 region has the DNA TGTGCCAGCAGTTTAGCGGGGAACCTCTACAATGAGCAGTTCTTC. It encodes CASSLAGNLYNEQFF.

This clone has only one observation. The gene calls are TRBV25-1 and TRBJ1-2; D is ambiguous. Germline V gene lookup returns CDR1 MGHDK and CDR2 SYGVNS. Trimming shortened V by 0 bases and J by 7 bases, and 6 bases separated the two germline ends. The CDR3 runs 12 residues. The CDR3 loop is CASSEYGPGYTF. In DNA, the CDR3 is TGTGCCAGCAGTGAATATGGGCCTGGCTACACCTTC.

This chain joins TRBV18 and TRBJ2-7, with 7 bases that match TRBD2. V dropped 0 bases and J dropped 2; count of bases not matched to a gene: 10. CDR1 and CDR2 (germline): KGHSH, LQKENI. This CDR3 has 17 residues. CDR3 sequence: CASSPPVREREAYEQYF. The CDR3 nucleotides are TGTGCCAGCTCACCACCGGTGAGGGAGCGGGAAGCCTACGAGCAGTACTTC.

The chain couples TRBV11-3 to TRBJ2-3, with a tentative D call TRBD2 (6 bases). Trimming shortened V by 5 bases and J by 4 bases, and 10 bases separated the two germline ends. Germline-derived CDR1 and CDR2 are SGHNT and YENEEA. The CDR3 loop spans 13 amino acids. The CDR3 protein is CASSIASADTQYF. Here the CDR3 DNA reads TGTGCCAGCAGCATAGCTAGCGCAGATACGCAGTATTTT.

This chain's CDR3 is CASSVDRNDYGYTF. CDR3 DNA: TGTGCCAGTAGTGTGGACAGGAATGACTATGGCTACACCTTC. The chain carries TRBV19 and TRBJ1-2; 7 positions agree with TRBD1. The length of the CDR3 is 14 residues. Germline V gene lookup returns CDR1 LNHDA and CDR2 SQIVND (reference sequence). V lost 5 bases and J lost 3; bases outside the gene matches: 6.

This clone was seen only once. The V and J genes are TRBV7-2 and TRBJ1-5; D may be TRBD1 (6 bases). The CDR3 runs 15 residues. Deletions cut 1 base from V and 2 bases from J, with 9 bases between. Germline V CDR1 and CDR2: SGHTA, FQGNSA. The CDR3, as DNA: TGTGCCAGCAGCTTAGGGGGGCGCCGCAATCAGCCCCAGCATTTT. This codes for CASSLGGRRNQPQHF.

This clone showed up just once. The chain links TRBV4-1 to TRBJ1-1; D is ambiguous. With 5 bases removed from V and 10 bases from J, the gap between germline ends came to 23 bases. This CDR3 region has 15 residues. CDR1 is MGHRA and CDR2 is YSYEKL in the germline V gene. CDR3 loop: CASSNRRTATEGAFF. The CDR3 DNA follows: TGCGCCAGCAGCAACCGTCGGACGGCTACAGAGGGAGCTTTCTTT.

The chain is built from TRBV6-4 and TRBJ1-6; D uncertain. The CDR3 is 15 residues long. Germline V lookup: CDR1 MRHNA, CDR2 SNTAGT. Deletions cut 0 bases from V and 5 bases from J, with 8 bases between. CDR3 in amino acids: CASSDSREDNSPLHF. Written as DNA, the CDR3 is TGTGCCAGCAGTGACTCCCGGGAGGATAATTCACCCCTCCACTTT.

This clone occurred a few times. The chain has TRBV6-5 and TRBJ2-7, with D possibly matching TRBD1 (6 bases). V was shortened by 10 bases and J by 3 bases, with 19 bases between the two germline ends. CDR3 size: 14 residues. The germline V gene encodes CDR1 MNHEY and CDR2 SVGAGI. The CDR3 is CATSGDPNSYEQYF. CDR3 bases: TGTGCCACCTCAGGGGACCCTAACAGCTACGAGCAGTACTTC.

The count of this clone is one. The rearrangement joins TRBV19 to TRBJ1-2; TRBD1 aligns across 8 bases. In germline, CDR1 is LNHDA, CDR2 SQIVND (reference sequence). The V and J ends lost 4 bases and 6 bases, in that order; junction bases with no gene match: 10. The CDR3 is 15 residues long. CDR3 region: CASSKTGTGYNGYTF. In nucleotides, the CDR3 is TGTGCCAGTAGTAAGACTGGGACAGGATACAATGGCTACACCTTC.

This chain joins TRBV6-1 and TRBJ2-3; D unclear. With 1 base removed from V and 6 bases from J, the gap between germline ends came to 14 bases. The germline CDR1 and CDR2 sequences are MNHNS and SASEGT. CDR3 length: 15 residues. The CDR3 sequence is CASSEGAAYVDTQYF. In nucleotides, the CDR3 is TGTGCCAGCAGTGAAGGGGCAGCTTACGTGGATACGCAGTATTTT.

The chain is built from TRBV10-2 and TRBJ1-2, with 8 nucleotides matching TRBD1. The CDR3 loop spans 15 amino acids. With V trimmed by 6 bases and J by 8 bases, 14 bases remained unmatched. The germline gives CDR1 WSHSY, CDR2 SAAADI. The CDR3 bases are TGCGCCAGCAGGGCCCCTCAGGGGGCTTTGGGAGGCTACACCTTC. Protein product: CASRAPQGALGGYTF.

The chain employs TRBV7-3 and TRBJ2-1, with TRBD2 matching 9 bases. The CDR3 runs to 15 residues. Germline CDR1 is SGHTA and CDR2 is FQGTGA. Trimming removed 5 bases from V and 6 bases from J; junction bases left unmatched: 8. CDR3 region: CASSHRAGGFNEQFF. CDR3 bases: TGTGCCAGCAGCCACCGAGCGGGAGGCTTCAATGAGCAGTTCTTC.

The chain carries TRBV10-1 and TRBJ2-3; 9 positions match TRBD2. Trimming at V came to 4 bases and at J to 2 bases, leaving 7 bases not matched to a gene. The CDR3 contains 16 residues. In germline, CDR1 is WNHNN, CDR2 SYGVQD (reference sequence). CDR3 sequence reads: CASSGLAGADTDTQYF. CDR3 bases: TGCGCCAGCAGTGGGTTAGCGGGGGCCGACACAGATACGCAGTATTTT.